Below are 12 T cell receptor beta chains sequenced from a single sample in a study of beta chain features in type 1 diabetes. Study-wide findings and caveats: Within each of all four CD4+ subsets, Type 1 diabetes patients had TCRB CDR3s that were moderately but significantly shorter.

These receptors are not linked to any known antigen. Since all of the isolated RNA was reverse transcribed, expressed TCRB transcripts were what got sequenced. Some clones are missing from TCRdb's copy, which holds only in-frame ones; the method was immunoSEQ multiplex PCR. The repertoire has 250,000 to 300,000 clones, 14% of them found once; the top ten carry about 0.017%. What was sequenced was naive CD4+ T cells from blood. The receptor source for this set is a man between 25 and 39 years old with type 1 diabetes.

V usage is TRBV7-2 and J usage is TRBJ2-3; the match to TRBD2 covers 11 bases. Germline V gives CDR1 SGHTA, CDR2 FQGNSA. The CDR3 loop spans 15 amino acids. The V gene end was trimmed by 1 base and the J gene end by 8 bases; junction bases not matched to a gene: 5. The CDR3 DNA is TGTGCCAGCAGCTTAGTAGCGGGAGGGACGTCTACGCAGTATTTT. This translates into CASSLVAGGTSTQYF. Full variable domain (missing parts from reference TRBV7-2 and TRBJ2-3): GAGVSQSPSNKVTEKGKDVELRCDPISGHTALYWYRQSLGQGLEFLIYFQGNSAPDKSGLPSDRFSAERTGGSVSTLTIQRTQQEDSAVYLCASSLVAGGTSTQYFGPGTRLTVL.

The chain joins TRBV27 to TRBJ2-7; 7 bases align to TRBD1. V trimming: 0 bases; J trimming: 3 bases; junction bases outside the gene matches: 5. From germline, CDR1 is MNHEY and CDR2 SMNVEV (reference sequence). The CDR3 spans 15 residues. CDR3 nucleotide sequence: TGTGCCAGCAGTTTATCATACGGACAGGTCTACGAGCAGTACTTC. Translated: CASSLSYGQVYEQYF.

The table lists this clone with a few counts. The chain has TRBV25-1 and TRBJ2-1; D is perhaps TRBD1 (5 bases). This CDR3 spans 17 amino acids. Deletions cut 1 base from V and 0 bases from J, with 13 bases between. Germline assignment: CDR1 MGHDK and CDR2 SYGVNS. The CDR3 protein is CASSESPQGPSYNEQFF. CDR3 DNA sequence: TGTGCCAGCAGTGAATCACCCCAGGGTCCCTCCTACAATGAGCAGTTCTTC.

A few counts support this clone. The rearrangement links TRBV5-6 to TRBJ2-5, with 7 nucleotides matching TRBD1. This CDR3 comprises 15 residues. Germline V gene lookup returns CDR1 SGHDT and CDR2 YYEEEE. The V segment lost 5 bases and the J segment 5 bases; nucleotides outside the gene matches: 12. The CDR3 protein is CASSYTGAGRETQYF. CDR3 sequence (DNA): TGTGCCAGCAGTTATACAGGGGCTGGCCGGGAGACCCAGTACTTC.

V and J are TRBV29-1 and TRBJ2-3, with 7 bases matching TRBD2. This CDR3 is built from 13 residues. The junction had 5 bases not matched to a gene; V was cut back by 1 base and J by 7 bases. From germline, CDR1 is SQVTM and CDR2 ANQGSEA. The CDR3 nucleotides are TGCAGCGTTGAAGTGGGAGGGCCACATACGCAGTATTTT. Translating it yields CSVEVGGPHTQYF.

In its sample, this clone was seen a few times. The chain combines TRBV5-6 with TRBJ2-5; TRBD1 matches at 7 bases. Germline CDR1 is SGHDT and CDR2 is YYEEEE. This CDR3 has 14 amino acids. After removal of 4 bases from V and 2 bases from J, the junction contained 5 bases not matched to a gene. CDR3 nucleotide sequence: TGTGCCAGCAGCCCACAGGACAGGCAAGAGACCCAGTACTTC. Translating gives CASSPQDRQETQYF.

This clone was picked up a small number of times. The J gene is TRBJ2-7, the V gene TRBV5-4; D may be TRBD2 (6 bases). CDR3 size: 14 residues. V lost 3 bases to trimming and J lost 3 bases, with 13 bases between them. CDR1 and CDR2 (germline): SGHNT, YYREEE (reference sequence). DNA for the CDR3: TGTGCCAGCAGCTCCAGAGCAGCGGGCTACGAGCAGTACTTC. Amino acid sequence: CASSSRAAGYEQYF.

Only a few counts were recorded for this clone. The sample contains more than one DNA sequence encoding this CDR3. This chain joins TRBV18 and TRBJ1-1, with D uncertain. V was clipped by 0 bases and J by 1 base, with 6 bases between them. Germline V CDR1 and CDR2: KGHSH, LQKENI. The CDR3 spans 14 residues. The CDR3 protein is CASSPPAPNTEAFF. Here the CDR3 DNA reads TGTGCCAGCTCACCACCGGCTCCGAACACTGAAGCTTTCTTT.

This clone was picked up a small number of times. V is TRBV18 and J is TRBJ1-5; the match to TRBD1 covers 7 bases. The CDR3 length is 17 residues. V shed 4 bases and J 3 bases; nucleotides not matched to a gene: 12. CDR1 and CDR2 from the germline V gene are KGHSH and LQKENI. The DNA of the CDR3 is TGTGCCAGCTCACTACTCACAGGGGTGGGGGCCAATCAGCCCCAGCATTTT. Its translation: CASSLLTGVGANQPQHF. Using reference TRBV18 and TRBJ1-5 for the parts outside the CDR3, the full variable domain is NAGVMQNPRHLVRRRGQEARLRCSPMKGHSHVYWYRQLPEEGLKFMVYLQKENIIDESGMPKERFSAEFPKEGPSILRIQQVVRGDSAAYFCASSLLTGVGANQPQHFGDGTRLSIL.

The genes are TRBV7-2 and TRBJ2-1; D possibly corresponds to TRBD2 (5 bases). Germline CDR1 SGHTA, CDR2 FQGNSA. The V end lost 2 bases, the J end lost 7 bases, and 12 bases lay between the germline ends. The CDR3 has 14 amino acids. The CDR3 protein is CASSLPTRRNEQFF. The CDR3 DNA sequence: TGTGCCAGCAGCTTACCCACTAGAAGGAATGAGCAGTTCTTC.

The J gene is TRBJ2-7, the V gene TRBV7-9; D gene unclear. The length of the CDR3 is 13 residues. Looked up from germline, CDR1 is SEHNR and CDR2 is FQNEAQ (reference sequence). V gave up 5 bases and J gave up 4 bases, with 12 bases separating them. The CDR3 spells CASSVNPSYEQYF. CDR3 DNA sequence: TGTGCCAGCAGCGTCAATCCCAGTTACGAGCAGTACTTC.

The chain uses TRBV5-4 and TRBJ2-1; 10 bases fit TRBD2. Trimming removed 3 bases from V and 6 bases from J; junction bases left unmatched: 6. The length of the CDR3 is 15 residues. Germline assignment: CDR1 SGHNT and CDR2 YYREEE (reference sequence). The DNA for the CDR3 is TGTGCCAGCAGCTCCGGGACTAGCGATCCCAATGAGCAGTTCTTC. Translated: CASSSGTSDPNEQFF.